This T cell receptor (beta chain) was documented in a study of T-cell reconstitution after alpha-beta-depleted transplantation in children. Study results and caveats: Counts and diversity of T cells one year after transplant came mostly from newly produced T cells. Reportedly, alpha-beta T cells present about two months post-transplant originated from several hundred expanded clones of graft origin. After transplant, high TCRbeta diversity at day 60 in some patients arose from surviving recipient T cells and thymic progenitors.

TCRbeta library preparation incorporated unique molecular identifiers. TCRdb re-analysed the PCR reads in MiXCR, keeping a single row per CDR3 protein. Of under 400,000 distinct CDR3 sequences listed, about a quarter are singletons. In regard to this clonotype: What it binds is unknown.

There are 12 residues in the CDR3. Trimming removed 2 bases from V and 8 bases from J, with 10 bases in between. Germline lookup yields CDR1 MDHEN and CDR2 SYDVKM. The receptor was derived from a male patient between 5 and 17 years old who had a stem cell transplant for acute lymphoblastic leukemia, so the T cells may come from the graft donor. This rearrangement joins TRBV28 to TRBJ2-7, with D perhaps matching TRBD2 (5 bases). Here the sequenced sample was PBMCs, mostly from graft donor cells, taken 180 days after TCRalphabeta/CD19-depleted stem cell transplant. CDR3 amino acids: CASSLGGYKQYF. The CDR3 bases are TGTGCCAGCAGTTTAGGCGGGTACAAGCAGTACTTC.